A single count supports the clone carrying this T cell receptor (beta chain). Its antigen is unknown. It was with 60 Vbeta and 13 Jbeta primers that the PCR ran. The method was immunoSEQ multiplex PCR; TCRdb's version includes in-frame clones alone and lacks a portion of them. Of 250,000 to 350,000 clones in the sample, approximately 90% are singletons; the top ten hold roughly 2%. The data were taken from a study of cytomegalovirus exposure and HLA in healthy donors. Whole-study findings and limits: Earlier findings revealed that most TCR beta V segments proved productive either about 90% or about 30% of the time. In a later analysis, TCR beta V- and J-gene trimming showed a link to a missense DCLRE1C variant. A few chains tied to CMV proved CMV antigen-specific in vitro.

The sequenced material came from PBMCs. This clonotype was sampled from a woman aged 18-35 years in good health and CMV-seronegative.

This CDR3 reads CASSILASGGRNEQFF. The DNA for the CDR3 is TGTGCCAGTAGTATATTGGCTAGCGGGGGAAGGAATGAGCAGTTCTTC. This chain joins TRBV19 and TRBJ2-1; TRBD2 matches at 10 bases. V lost 2 bases and J lost 7; bases outside the gene matches: 8. From germline, CDR1 is LNHDA and CDR2 SQIVND (reference sequence). The CDR3 is made up of 16 amino acids.